One and the same sample provided the 11 T cell receptor beta chains below, sequenced in a study of blood T cell repertoires in COVID-19. Libraries were prepared by immunoSEQ multiplex PCR; TCRdb keeps only in-frame clonotypes and omits some of them. Of fewer than 300,000 clones listed, about nine tenths were seen once; the top ten hold roughly 4%. Material for sequencing was peripheral blood. The receptors stem from a man in his fifties or sixties who had recovered from COVID-19.

The rearrangement joins TRBV4-2 to TRBJ2-4; no clear D. From germline, CDR1 is LGHNA and CDR2 YNFKEQ. The length of the CDR3 is 16 residues. V shed 0 bases and J shed 0 bases, with 9 bases lying between them. For the CDR3, the DNA is TGTGCCAGCAGCCAAGAGATCGGTCTAGCCAAAAACATTCAGTACTTC. Amino acids: CASSQEIGLAKNIQYF.

The chain combines TRBV19 with TRBJ1-5, with TRBD1 as a possible D gene (5 bases). Germline CDR1 reads LNHDA; CDR2 reads SQIVND (reference sequence). CDR3 length equals 13 residues. This CDR3 reads CAGAGGSNQPQHF. The CDR3 DNA sequence: TGTGCTGGGGCGGGGGGAAGCAATCAGCCCCAGCATTTT.

This chain uses TRBV19 with TRBJ1-1, with D unclear. Trimming removed 9 bases from V and 1 base from J, with 9 bases in between. This CDR3 is 12 amino acids long. Germline CDR1 LNHDA, CDR2 SQIVND (reference sequence). The CDR3 nucleotides read TGTGCCAGCAGAGAGCGGAACACTGAAGCTTTCTTT. The encoded protein is CASRERNTEAFF.

This chain joins TRBV9 and TRBJ1-3; TRBD1 is a possible D gene (5 bases). V lost 4 bases to trimming and J lost 1 base, with 9 bases between them. Germline CDR1 is SGDLS and CDR2 is YYNGEE. The CDR3 is 14 residues long. CDR3 protein: CASSTGKSGNTIYF. DNA for the CDR3: TGTGCCAGCAGCACAGGTAAATCTGGAAACACCATATATTTT.

The table lists this clone with a count of one. This CDR3 reads CATLGQGTYEQYF. The CDR3, as DNA: TGTGCCACCCTGGGGCAGGGGACCTACGAGCAGTACTTC. The V gene is TRBV6-5, the J gene TRBJ2-7; TRBD1 is a possible D gene (6 bases). This CDR3 has 13 amino acids. Germline V gives CDR1 MNHEY, CDR2 SVGAGI. V lost 10 bases and J 2 bases, leaving 15 bases between the germline ends.

The genes are TRBV6-1 and TRBJ2-2, with D possibly matching TRBD1 (6 bases). The ends were cut back, 2 bases at V and 0 bases at J, with 10 bases in the middle. Germline V lookup: CDR1 MNHNS, CDR2 SASEGT. The CDR3 is made up of 16 amino acids. CDR3 residues: CASSERPGANTGELFF. CDR3 in DNA: TGTGCCAGCAGTGAACGTCCAGGGGCGAACACCGGGGAGCTGTTTTTT.

The chain links TRBV28 to TRBJ2-7; TRBD1 matches 11 bases. Germline CDR1 reads MDHEN; CDR2 reads SYDVKM. Trimming cost V 2 bases and J 5 bases; bases outside gene matches: 2. The CDR3 length is 14 residues. CDR3 loop: CASSLPGQGDEQYF. The CDR3 bases are TGTGCCAGCAGTTTACCGGGACAGGGGGACGAGCAGTACTTC.

This clone was recorded once. The chain employs TRBV20-1 and TRBJ2-1, with 7 bases lining up with TRBD1. Per the germline V gene, CDR1 is DFQATT and CDR2 is SNEGSKA (reference sequence). Losses at the gene ends were 4 bases for V and 13 bases for J; bases not matched to a gene: 7. The CDR3 consists of 11 residues. In DNA, the CDR3 is TGCAGTGCTATGAGGGGGCCGACCCAGTTCTTC. Its translation: CSAMRGPTQFF.

This chain joins TRBV5-4 and TRBJ1-3, with no clear D. The germline V gene has CDR1 SGHNT and CDR2 YYREEE (reference sequence). The CDR3 consists of 14 residues. V was trimmed by 5 bases and J by 0 bases, leaving 9 bases between them. For the CDR3, the DNA is TGTGCCAGCAGTCGGGAACTCTCTGGAAACACCATATATTTT. Translated, it gives CASSRELSGNTIYF.

CDR3 region: CASSLGQEINSPLHF. CDR3 coding DNA: TGTGCCAGCTCGTTGGGACAGGAGATAAATTCACCCCTCCACTTT. This chain links TRBV18 with TRBJ1-6; 8 nucleotides line up with TRBD1. Germline CDR1 and CDR2: KGHSH and LQKENI. The CDR3 covers 15 residues. Trimming removed 6 bases from V and 7 bases from J; junction bases left unmatched: 8.

The J gene is TRBJ2-7, the V gene TRBV2; 7 nucleotides match TRBD1. The V gene's germline CDR1 is SNHLY and CDR2 FYNNEI. The CDR3 contains 12 residues. V lost 6 bases, J lost 4 bases, and 3 bases stayed unmatched. CDR3: CASRGGKYEQYF. In nucleotides, the CDR3 is TGTGCCAGCAGAGGGGGCAAGTACGAGCAGTACTTC.